A selection of T cell receptor beta chains follows, all from one sample in a study of T cells in Graves' hyperthyroidism and ophthalmopathy. Using its own MiXCR run on the multiplex PCR reads, TCRdb lists one record per CDR3 protein. The sample has over 700,000 distinct CDR3 sequences, just over 35% seen once. The sample comprised blood. These TCRs come from a middle-aged woman with Graves' hyperthyroidism. The CDR3 runs from the conserved cysteine through the conserved F or W. D genes are given only for firm matches. A row's size may be missing; if present it is once, few, many or a size class.

v_call	j_call	d_call	clone_size	cdr3_aa	cdr3_nt
TRBV12-3/TRBV12-4	TRBJ1-4	-	once	CASSSRRGGNTEKLFF	TGTGCCAGCAGTTCACGAAGGGGTGGGAACACTGAAAAACTGTTTTTT
TRBV10-3	TRBJ1-2	-	-	CAISPRGDGYTF	TGTGCCATCAGTCCACGCGGAGATGGCTACACCTTC
TRBV7-9	TRBJ2-1	-	-	CASSPVLNSYNEQFF	TGTGCCAGCAGCCCGGTGCTAAACTCCTACAATGAGCAGTTCTTC
TRBV27	TRBJ2-7	TRBD1	few	CASSLADRVGEQYF	TGTGCCAGCAGTTTAGCTGACAGGGTAGGCGAGCAGTACTTC
TRBV24-1	TRBJ1-2	-	-	CATSAALGRGYTF	TGTGCCACCAGTGCAGCCCTGGGACGAGGCTACACCTTC
TRBV6-5	TRBJ2-7	-	many	CASSYPPRNEQYF	TGTGCCAGCAGTTACCCCCCGAGGAACGAGCAGTACTTC
TRBV19	TRBJ1-2	-	many	CASRAEGYGGYTF	TGTGCCAGTCGGGCGGAGGGGTATGGCGGCTACACCTTC
TRBV10-3	TRBJ1-2	-	-	CAISEDAPTGGYTF	TGTGCCATCAGTGAGGACGCCCCAACAGGTGGCTACACCTTC
TRBV20-1	TRBJ2-5	-	many	CSALRGETQYF	TGCAGTGCTCTCAGGGGAGAGACCCAGTACTTC
TRBV12-3/TRBV12-4	TRBJ2-5	-	few	CASSGTHYQETQYF	TGTGCCAGCAGTGGGACCCACTACCAAGAGACCCAGTACTTC
TRBV2	TRBJ1-1	-	few	CASSGILGTEAFF	TGTGCCAGCAGTGGTATTTTGGGCACTGAAGCTTTCTTT
TRBV5-5	TRBJ1-5	-	few	CASSLEVQSNQPQHF	TGTGCCAGCAGCTTGGAGGTACAGAGCAATCAGCCCCAGCATTTT
TRBV7-2	TRBJ2-1	-	few	CASSLLVHNEQFF	TGTGCCAGCAGCTTATTGGTCCACAATGAGCAGTTCTTC
TRBV20-1	TRBJ1-6	TRBD1	-	CSARDETGRNSPLHF	TGCAGTGCTAGAGATGAGACAGGGCGGAATTCACCCCTCCACTTT
TRBV6-5	TRBJ2-5	-	-	CASSYGGSEAQYF	TGTGCCAGCAGTTACGGTGGTTCGGAGGCCCAGTACTTC
TRBV12-5	TRBJ1-2	TRBD1	few	CASGPPDRGDLYGYTF	TGTGCTAGTGGCCCCCCCGACAGGGGAGATCTCTATGGCTACACCTTC
TRBV20-1	TRBJ1-4	TRBD1	-	CSASPGQGHEKLFF	TGCAGTGCTTCCCCGGGACAGGGGCATGAAAAACTGTTTTTT
TRBV7-9	TRBJ1-5	-	many	CATTGTKDNQPQHF	TGTGCCACCACCGGGACAAAAGACAATCAGCCCCAGCATTTT
TRBV20-1	TRBJ1-2	TRBD1	-	CSARDVLRQGNGMDYGYTF	TGCAGTGCTAGAGATGTCCTCAGACAGGGCAACGGGATGGACTATGGCTACACCTTC
TRBV7-2	TRBJ2-5	-	once	CASSLGAAQPQYF	TGTGCCAGCAGCTTGGGGGCGGCTCAGCCCCAGTACTTC
TRBV7-9	TRBJ1-4	-	few	CASSLMAVTNEKLFF	TGTGCCAGCAGCTTAATGGCAGTAACTAATGAAAAACTGTTTTTT
TRBV7-8	TRBJ1-6	TRBD1	-	CASSLAGQYNSPLHF	TGTGCCAGCAGTTTAGCGGGACAGTATAATTCTCCCCTCCACTTT
TRBV29-1	TRBJ1-2	-	-	CSVGGQTGYTF	TGCAGCGTTGGCGGGCAGACTGGCTACACCTTC
TRBV12-3/TRBV12-4	TRBJ1-2	-	few	CASNSRTLDSPFGYGYTF	TGTGCCAGCAACTCACGCACATTGGACAGCCCCTTTGGCTATGGCTACACCTTC
TRBV4-3	TRBJ1-2	-	many	CASSQRYNYGYTF	TGCGCCAGCAGCCAAAGGTATAACTATGGCTACACCTTC
TRBV7-2	TRBJ2-2	-	many	CASTQLSRNTGELFF	TGTGCCAGCACCCAGCTATCCAGAAACACCGGGGAGCTGTTTTTT
TRBV19	TRBJ1-1	-	-	CASSWEGTEAFF	TGTGCCAGTAGTTGGGAGGGGACTGAAGCTTTCTTT